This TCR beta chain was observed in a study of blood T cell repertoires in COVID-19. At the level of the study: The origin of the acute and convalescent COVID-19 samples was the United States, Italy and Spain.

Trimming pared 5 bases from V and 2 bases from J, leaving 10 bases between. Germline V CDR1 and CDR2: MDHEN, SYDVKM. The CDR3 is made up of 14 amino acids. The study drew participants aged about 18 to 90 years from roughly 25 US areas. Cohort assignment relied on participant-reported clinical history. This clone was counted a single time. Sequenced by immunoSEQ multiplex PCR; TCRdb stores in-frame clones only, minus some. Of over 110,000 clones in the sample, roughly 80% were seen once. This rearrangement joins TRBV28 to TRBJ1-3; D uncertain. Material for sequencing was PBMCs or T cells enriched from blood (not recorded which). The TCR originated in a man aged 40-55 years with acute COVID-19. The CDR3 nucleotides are TGTGCCAGCAGTGAGCAGAGGGCTGGAAACACCATATATTTT. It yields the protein CASSEQRAGNTIYF. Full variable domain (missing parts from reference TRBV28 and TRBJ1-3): DVKVTQSSRYLVKRTGEKVFLECVQDMDHENMFWYRQDPGLGLRLIYFSYDVKMKEKGDIPEGYSVSREKKERFSLILESASTNQTSMYLCASSEQRAGNTIYFGEGSWLTVV.